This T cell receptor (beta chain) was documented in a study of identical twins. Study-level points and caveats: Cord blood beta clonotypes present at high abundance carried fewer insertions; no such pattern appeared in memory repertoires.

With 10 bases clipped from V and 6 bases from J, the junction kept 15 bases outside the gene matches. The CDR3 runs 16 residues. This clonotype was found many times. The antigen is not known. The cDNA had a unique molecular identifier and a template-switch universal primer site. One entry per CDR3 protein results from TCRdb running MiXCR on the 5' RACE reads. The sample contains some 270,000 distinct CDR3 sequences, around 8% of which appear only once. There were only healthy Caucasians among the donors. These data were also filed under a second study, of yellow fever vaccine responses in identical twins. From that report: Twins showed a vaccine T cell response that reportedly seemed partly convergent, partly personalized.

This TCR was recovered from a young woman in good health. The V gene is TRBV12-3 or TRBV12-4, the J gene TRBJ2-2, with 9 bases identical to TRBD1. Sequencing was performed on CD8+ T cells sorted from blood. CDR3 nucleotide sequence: TGTGCCATCCCACCGTCGGGACAGGGATTTTCCGGGGAGCTGTTTTTT. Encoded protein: CAIPPSGQGFSGELFF.